This TCR beta chain was recovered during a study of Ad26.COV2.S vaccination and SARS-CoV-2 variants. Findings and limits, study-wide: Similar non-spike TCR breadth was seen in vaccine and placebo recipients.

CDR1 is SGHKS, CDR2 YYEKEE, per germline (reference sequence). With V trimmed by 0 bases and J by 5 bases, 12 bases remained unmatched. The length of the CDR3 is 18 residues. Assay: immunoSEQ multiplex PCR; the TCRdb copy retains only in-frame clones and omits some. Among roughly 700,000 clones listed, more than 80% were seen once. Turning to this clone: Its antigen remains unknown.

The treatment: roughly 20 received Ad26.COV2.S at low or high dose, single or two shots; 5 received placebo; per-sample allocation not given. Repertoires come from day 63 after the first vaccine or placebo injection. The shot given was an Ad26 vector that makes Wuhan-strain SARS-CoV-2 spike. The clonotype was recovered from a person between 18 and 60 years old who received the Ad26.COV2.S COVID-19 vaccine or a placebo. The V gene is TRBV5-5, the J gene TRBJ1-5, with 9 bases fitting TRBD1. Specimen: peripheral blood, collected in a trial of Ad26.COV2.S vaccine versus placebo. The CDR3: CASSLVRLRTGVDQPQHF. The CDR3, as DNA: TGTGCCAGCAGCTTGGTCCGTCTCCGGACAGGGGTGGATCAGCCCCAGCATTTT.